The 3 T cell receptor beta chains reported below all come from one sample, sequenced in a study of T cells in Graves' hyperthyroidism and ophthalmopathy. Amplified TCR beta CDR3 regions came from RNA transcripts. Initially, a first-round RT-PCR of the TCR CDR3 employed the HTBI primer set. TCRdb fed the multiplex PCR reads into MiXCR, producing one record per CDR3 protein. The profile shows some 510,000 distinct CDR3 sequences, about 45% of them singletons. What was sequenced was peripheral blood or thyroid tissue (not recorded which). Receptors were obtained from a woman between 18 and 29 years old with Graves' hyperthyroidism.

This clonotype was counted many times. The rearrangement uses TRBV5-1 and TRBJ2-5, with D perhaps TRBD2 (6 bases). The CDR3 runs to 15 residues. The V end was cut by 4 bases, the J end by 2 bases, with 15 bases between. Per germline, CDR1 SGHRS and CDR2 YFSETQ. CDR3 amino acids: CASSAAGPQQETQYF. The DNA of the CDR3 is TGCGCCAGCAGCGCCGCGGGACCCCAGCAAGAGACCCAGTACTTC.

This sequence joins TRBV12-5 and TRBJ1-5; D ambiguous. Trimming pared 7 bases from V and 5 bases from J, leaving 12 bases between. Germline V gene sequence: CDR1 LGHNT, CDR2 FRNRAP. The CDR3 runs to 13 residues. The CDR3 DNA is TGTGCTAGTGAGGTCGAGCCCGATCAGCCCCAGCATTTT. The encoded protein is CASEVEPDQPQHF.

This clonotype was seen a few times. V gene TRBV9 combines with J gene TRBJ2-7, with D hard to call. Germline loops: CDR1 SGDLS, CDR2 YYNGEE. The CDR3 spans 15 residues. V was cut by 4 bases and J by 2 bases, with 16 bases left in between. The CDR3, as DNA: TGTGCCAGCAGCCAAGATAGGGCCAGTACCTACGAGCAGTACTTC. Encoded protein: CASSQDRASTYEQYF.